The clone carrying this T cell receptor beta chain was seen a single time. These data are taken from a study of shared clonotypes between healthy human individuals. Measured with immunoSEQ multiplex PCR; TCRdb has only the in-frame clones, and not every one. Of millions of clones listed, roughly 92% are singletons. The receptor comes from a man in his late teens or twenties in good health. Sequenced material: naive CD4+ T cells sorted from blood. Subset of the sample: CD45RA+ positively selected.

CDR3 coding DNA: TGTGCCAGCAGTTTTGCCAGGGGTCTGTCACCCCTCCACTTT. It encodes CASSFARGLSPLHF. The chain employs TRBV2 and TRBJ1-6; D is perhaps TRBD1 (6 bases). Trimming pared 5 bases from V and 10 bases from J, leaving 15 bases between. The CDR3 is made up of 14 amino acids. Germline values: CDR1 SNHLY, CDR2 FYNNEI.